The source of this TCR beta chain is a study of blood T cell repertoires in COVID-19. Background on the study: Whether acute or convalescent, the COVID-19 samples came from the United States, Italy and Spain. Nucleic acid was either cDNA or gDNA, and it came from T cells, B-cell-depleted T cells, or PBMCs.

Under the authors' procedure: From reference gene primer amplification, estimates of nucleated cell counts were derived. The method was immunoSEQ multiplex PCR; TCRdb's version includes in-frame clones alone and lacks a portion of them. V, J and clone size are taken as reported in that table, and D and trimming were inferred from the DNA itself. The sample has 150,000 to 200,000 clones, more than 75% seen once. Trimming left V 8 bases short and J 2 bases short, with 16 bases between. The CDR3 covers 15 residues. CDR1 is SEHNR, CDR2 FQNEAQ, per germline (reference sequence). Sequenced sample: peripheral blood. The TCR comes from a human donor in a cohort sampled during active COVID-19. The chain combines TRBV7-9 with TRBJ1-5; D remains unclear. The CDR3 sequence is CASRTEGSCNQPQHF. Here the CDR3 DNA reads TGTGCCAGCCGCACGGAGGGTAGTTGCAATCAGCCCCAGCATTTT.